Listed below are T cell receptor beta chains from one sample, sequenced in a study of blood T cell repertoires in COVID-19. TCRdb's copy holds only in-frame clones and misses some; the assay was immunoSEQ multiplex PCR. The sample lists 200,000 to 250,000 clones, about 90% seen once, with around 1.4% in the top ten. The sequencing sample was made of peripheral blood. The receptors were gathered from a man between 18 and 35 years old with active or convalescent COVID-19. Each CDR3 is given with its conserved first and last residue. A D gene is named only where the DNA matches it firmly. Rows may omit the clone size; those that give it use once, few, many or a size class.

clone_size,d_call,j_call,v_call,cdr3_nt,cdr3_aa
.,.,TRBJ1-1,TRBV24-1,TGTGCCACCAGTGATGGCCCCAAGAACACTGAAGCTTTCTTT,CATSDGPKNTEAFF
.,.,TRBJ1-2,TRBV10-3,TGTGCCATCAGTGAGTCTGAGGGCGGGGGTCACTACACCTTC,CAISESEGGGHYTF
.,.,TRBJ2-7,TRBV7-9,TGTGCCAGCAGCTTAGCACTAGGCGGCGAGCAGTACTTC,CASSLALGGEQYF
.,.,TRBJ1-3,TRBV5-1,TGCGCCAGCAGCTCTGACAGCTTCTCTGGAAACACCATATATTTT,CASSSDSFSGNTIYF
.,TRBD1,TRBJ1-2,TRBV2,TGTGCCACCTCGGGACAGAACTATGGCTACACCTTC,CATSGQNYGYTF
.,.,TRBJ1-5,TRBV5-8,TGTGCCAGCTACGGACAGCTACTTGGGGGTCAGCCCCAGCATTTT,CASYGQLLGGQPQHF
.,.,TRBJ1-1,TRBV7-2,TGTGCCAGCAGCTTATTCAGGGGCAGGGACACTGAAGCTTTCTTT,CASSLFRGRDTEAFF
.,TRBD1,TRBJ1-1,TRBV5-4,TGTGCCAGCAGCTTGGCCCAGGGGGGTATGAACACTGAAGCTTTCTTT,CASSLAQGGMNTEAFF
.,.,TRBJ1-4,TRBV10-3,TGTGCCATCTCAGTCGGGGGGGATAATGAAAAACTGTTTTTT,CAISVGGDNEKLFF
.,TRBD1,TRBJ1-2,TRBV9,TGTGCCAGCAGCGTAGAAGGGGGCGCATCTACCTTC,CASSVEGGASTF
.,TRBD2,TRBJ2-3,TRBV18,TGTGCCAGCTCACCGGGACTAGGCAAAGATACGCAGTATTTT,CASSPGLGKDTQYF
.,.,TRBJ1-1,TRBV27,TGTGCCACCAGGGCCATGAACACTGAAGCTTTCTTT,CATRAMNTEAFF
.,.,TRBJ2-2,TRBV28,TGTGCCAGCAGTTTGGGGCTAGTCACCGGGGAGCTGTTTTTT,CASSLGLVTGELFF
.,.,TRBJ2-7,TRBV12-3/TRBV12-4,TGTGCCAGCAGTTTCGGGGGGCCCTACGAGCAGTACTTC,CASSFGGPYEQYF
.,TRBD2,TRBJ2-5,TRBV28,TGTGCCAGCAGTTCGTCTTTAAGTCCGACTAGCGGGAGGGCAGGGACCCAGTACTTC,CASSSSLSPTSGRAGTQYF
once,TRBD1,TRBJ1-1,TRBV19,TGTGCCAGTAGTATAGCTACGGACAGGGGAGCTTTCTTT,CASSIATDRGAFF
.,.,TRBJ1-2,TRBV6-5,TGTGCCAGCAGGCGAGAGGACTTCACCTTC,CASRREDFTF
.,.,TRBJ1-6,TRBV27,TGTGCCAGCAGTTTCTATCAGGGGAATTCACCCCTCCACTTT,CASSFYQGNSPLHF
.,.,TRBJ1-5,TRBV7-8,TGTGCCAGCAGCTTAGTGGTTCAGAGCGCGATTAGCAATCAGCCCCAGCATTTT,CASSLVVQSAISNQPQHF
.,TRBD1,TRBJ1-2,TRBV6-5,TGTGCCAGCAGTCGACAGGGACTGCTTAACTATGGCTACACCTTC,CASSRQGLLNYGYTF